Shown below are 5 T cell receptor beta chains from a single sample sequenced in a study of CD8+ T cells in alopecia areata. cDNA serving as the sequencing template came from extracted, reverse transcribed RNA. Profiling relied on immunoSEQ multiplex PCR, and the TCRdb table lists in-frame clones only, not all of them. This table holds about 110,000 clones, 50% to 70% found once. Material for sequencing was NKG2D-low CD8+ T cells sorted from blood. These TCRs come from a human donor with alopecia areata.

The CDR3 loop is CASSLAWQHYEQYF. The DNA for the CDR3 is TGTGCCAGCAGCTTAGCCTGGCAGCACTACGAGCAGTACTTC. The gene calls are TRBV11-1 and TRBJ2-7; no clear D gene. Germline CDR1 SGHAT, CDR2 FQDESV (reference sequence). V was pared by 0 bases and J by 3 bases, with 9 bases between. The CDR3 length is 14 residues.

This clone turned up a few times. J is TRBJ2-2 and V is TRBV7-8; D call uncertain. The CDR3 runs to 14 residues. Germline-derived CDR1 and CDR2 are SGHVS and FQNEAQ. V gave up 5 bases and J gave up 4 bases, with 11 bases separating them. CDR3 sequence: CASSDAGGTGELFF. CDR3 coding DNA: TGTGCCAGCAGCGATGCCGGCGGCACCGGGGAGCTGTTTTTT.

The CDR3 is CASSLEGQTPYGYTF. The DNA for the CDR3 is TGTGCCAGCAGCTTAGAGGGCCAAACACCCTATGGCTACACCTTC. This sequence joins TRBV7-2 and TRBJ1-2; D unresolved. The CDR3 sequence is 15 residues long. V lost 1 base to trimming and J lost 4 bases, with 13 bases between them. Germline CDR1 reads SGHTA; CDR2 reads FQGNSA.

The CDR3 DNA sequence: TGCGCCAGCAGTCCTGTAGCGGGAGGCTCCTACGAGCAGTACTTC. As protein: CASSPVAGGSYEQYF. The chain combines TRBV4-1 with TRBJ2-7; 10 nucleotides line up with TRBD2. The CDR3 runs 15 residues. CDR1 and CDR2 from the germline V gene are MGHRA and YSYEKL. V was pared by 6 bases and J by 0 bases, with 5 bases of the junction left unmatched.

The chain couples TRBV7-9 to TRBJ2-1; D gene unclear. The V and J ends lost 4 bases and 3 bases respectively, with 10 bases between them. CDR3 length equals 14 residues. Germline lookup yields CDR1 SEHNR and CDR2 FQNEAQ (reference sequence). The CDR3 sequence: CASSYELNYNEQFF. The CDR3 bases are TGTGCCAGCAGCTACGAACTAAACTACAATGAGCAGTTCTTC.